The clone carrying this TCR beta chain was seen more than once but under ten times. Its antigen is as yet unknown. The data were obtained in a study of beta chain features in type 1 diabetes. At the level of the study: The patient and healthy donor groups were comparable for age, gender and cell yields. General observations from the study: Type 1 diabetes patients had VDJ junctions that carried fewer insertions and more deletions. Sampled from patients, naive, central memory and Treg TCRB repertoires appeared more similar than those sampled from healthy donors.

Sorted cells reached over 95% purity in every population. Expressed TCRB transcripts were sequenced, since all the RNA that had been isolated was reverse transcribed. Using immunoSEQ multiplex PCR, the repertoire was profiled, and TCRdb retains in-frame clones only, with some absent. The sample holds about 320,000 clones; around 15% are singletons and the top ten take 6.7%. The J segment lost 8 bases and the V segment lost 4 bases, leaving 11 bases of the junction unmatched. The CDR3 totals 16 residues. In germline, CDR1 is SGHRS, CDR2 YFSETQ. The sequence derives from a man aged 25-45 years in good health. Sequenced material: central memory CD4+ T cells from blood. The chain is built from TRBV5-1 and TRBJ2-1; 11 nucleotides align to TRBD2. CDR3 sequence: CASSPLSGRGRDEQFF. For the CDR3, the DNA is TGCGCCAGCAGCCCCCTTAGCGGGAGGGGACGTGATGAGCAGTTCTTC.